This T cell receptor (beta chain) was sequenced during a study of T cell repertoires in cytomegalovirus infection. Study-level background: Public signatures in TCR beta pointed to CMV infection and matching HLA type.

Study outcomes and limitations: Clonotype analysis showed dominance of the ex vivo response by HLA-C-restricted CMV-specific TCR beta clonotypes.

TCRdb recomputed calls from the reads with MiXCR, one row per CDR3 protein. The sample comprises hundreds of thousands of distinct CDR3 sequences, roughly 31% of which are singletons, and around 15% rests with the top ten. The CDR3 totals 16 residues. The V and J ends lost 4 bases and 4 bases, in that order; junction bases with no gene match: 6. Germline assignment: CDR1 SGHNT and CDR2 YYREEE (reference sequence). This clonotype showed up just a few times. No antigen is known for it. Sequenced material: cultured CD8+ T cells from PBMCs, taken from culture after CMV antigen stimulation. This receptor was taken from a human donor in good health (CMV status not recorded). Some clones in this sample may be carry-over from other donors' samples. The V and J genes are TRBV5-4 and TRBJ2-1; 12 positions agree with TRBD2. The CDR3 spells CASSVRLAGAYNEQFF. CDR3 DNA sequence: TGTGCCAGCAGCGTTAGACTAGCGGGGGCGTACAATGAGCAGTTCTTC.